The 29 T cell receptor beta chains in this list originate from one sample, sequenced in a study of T cells in lung cancer brain metastases. Some clones are missing from TCRdb's copy, which holds only in-frame ones; the method was immunoSEQ multiplex PCR. The table shows 3,000 to 4,000 clones, with about 87% occurring only once. Sequencing was performed on tumor tissue from the primary lung tumor. The receptors derive from a man aged 55 to 70 with non-small cell lung cancer.

The chain employs TRBV30 and TRBJ2-7; 8 bases align to TRBD1. V dropped 0 bases and J dropped 3; count of bases not matched to a gene: 7. The CDR3 extends over 15 amino acids. CDR1 and CDR2 (germline): GTSNPN, SVGIG (reference sequence). CDR3 protein: CAWSVSLDRGYEQYF. CDR3 coding DNA: TGTGCCTGGAGTGTCTCCTTAGACAGGGGCTACGAGCAGTACTTC. The complete variable domain, with remaining parts taken from reference TRBV30 and TRBJ2-7, reads SQTIHQWPATLVQPVGSPLSLECTVEGTSNPNLYWYRQAAGRGLQLLFYSVGIGQISSEVPQNLSASRPQDRQFILSSKKLLLSDSGFYLCAWSVSLDRGYEQYFGPGTRLTVT.

The chain couples TRBV4-2 to TRBJ2-7; maybe TRBD2 (7 bases). With 0 bases removed from V and 6 bases from J, the gap between germline ends came to 15 bases. Germline V gene lookup returns CDR1 LGHNA and CDR2 YNFKEQ. The CDR3 is made up of 15 amino acids. CDR3 DNA: TGTGCCAGCAGCCAAGATCCACAGGGAGGGATCGAGCAGTACTTC. This encodes CASSQDPQGGIEQYF.

The chain combines TRBV9 with TRBJ2-7, with D perhaps given as TRBD1 or TRBD2 (7 bases each). Germline V lookup: CDR1 SGDLS, CDR2 YYNGEE. The CDR3 spans 14 residues. The germline V and J ends were trimmed by 4 bases and 3 bases, with 14 bases remaining between them. As DNA, the CDR3 is TGTGCCAGCAGCTTTTCCAGGGGGGGCTACGAGCAGTACTTC. Translated, it gives CASSFSRGGYEQYF.

The rearrangement uses TRBV4-1 and TRBJ1-4; TRBD1 agrees at 9 bases. Germline CDR1 MGHRA, CDR2 YSYEKL. The CDR3 extends over 15 amino acids. V lost 1 base to trimming and J lost 5 bases; unmatched junction nucleotides: 2. The CDR3 DNA follows: TGCGCCAGCAGCCAAGCCGGGACAGGGAATGAAAAACTGTTTTTT. Its translation: CASSQAGTGNEKLFF.

V usage is TRBV7-3 and J usage is TRBJ2-1; TRBD2 agrees at 15 bases. Germline CDR1 reads SGHTA; CDR2 reads FQGTGA. V was clipped by 5 bases and J by 6 bases; unmatched bases: 5. The CDR3 totals 16 residues. The CDR3 DNA is TGTGCCAGCAGCGGACTAGCGGGGGGGCTCCGCAATGAGCAGTTCTTC. Translated: CASSGLAGGLRNEQFF.

This chain uses TRBV2 with TRBJ1-6, with D possibly being TRBD1 (5 bases). Trimming stripped 6 bases from V and 9 bases from J, with 9 bases between. This CDR3 has 12 amino acids. CDR1 and CDR2 (germline): SNHLY, FYNNEI. In nucleotides, the CDR3 is TGTGCCAGCAGGGGGACGGGTTCACCCCTCCACTTT. Translating gives CASRGTGSPLHF.

This chain uses TRBV30 with TRBJ2-7; 9 bases agree with TRBD2. The germline CDR1 and CDR2 sequences are GTSNPN and SVGIG (reference sequence). J was trimmed by 6 bases and V by 8 bases; bases with no gene match: 14. This CDR3 region has 14 residues. The CDR3: CAGGAGGPSSEQYF. The DNA for the CDR3 is TGTGCCGGGGGGGCGGGAGGGCCGTCTTCCGAGCAGTACTTC.

V is TRBV5-4 and J is TRBJ2-5; 7 bases align to TRBD1. The CDR3 sequence is 16 residues long. With 4 bases clipped from V and 2 bases from J, the junction kept 11 bases outside the gene matches. Germline CDR1 and CDR2: SGHNT and YYREEE (reference sequence). The CDR3 DNA sequence: TGTGCCAGCAGCCGACCCGGACAGGCGATACAAGAGACCCAGTACTTC. Encoded protein: CASSRPGQAIQETQYF.

The V call is TRBV4-1, the J call TRBJ2-1; D is ambiguous. Germline assignment: CDR1 MGHRA and CDR2 YSYEKL. There are 15 residues in the CDR3. V lost 1 base, J lost 0 bases, and 7 bases lay in between. CDR3 sequence (DNA): TGCGCCAGCAGCCAAGTCGCTGCCTCCTACAATGAGCAGTTCTTC. This codes for CASSQVAASYNEQFF.

This sequence joins TRBV5-6 and TRBJ1-1, with D uncertain. V was cut by 0 bases and J by 3 bases, with 6 bases left in between. Germline V gene lookup returns CDR1 SGHDT and CDR2 YYEEEE. CDR3 size: 13 residues. In nucleotides, the CDR3 is TGTGCCAGCAGCTTGGTACACTACACTGAAGCTTTCTTT. Protein product: CASSLVHYTEAFF.

The chain combines TRBV6-5 with TRBJ1-4, with 8 bases matching TRBD1. The junction had 11 bases not matched to a gene; V was cut back by 0 bases and J by 14 bases. This CDR3 comprises 15 residues. The germline V gene encodes CDR1 MNHEY and CDR2 SVGAGI. The CDR3 region has the DNA TGTGCCAGCAGTTACTCGGGACAGGTCCAGCAAGGGCTGTTTTTT. It yields the protein CASSYSGQVQQGLFF.

The chain couples TRBV5-1 to TRBJ2-2, with D possibly matching TRBD2 (6 bases). This CDR3 is 15 amino acids long. Per germline, CDR1 SGHRS and CDR2 YFSETQ. Trimming shortened V by 0 bases and J by 1 base, and 7 bases separated the two germline ends. Written as DNA, the CDR3 is TGCGCCAGCAGCTTGGCCGGGGGGAACACCGGGGAGCTGTTTTTT. Translating gives CASSLAGGNTGELFF.

J is TRBJ2-1 and V is TRBV4-1; D unclear. The CDR3 is 17 amino acids. Germline V lookup: CDR1 MGHRA, CDR2 YSYEKL. V dropped 0 bases and J dropped 7 bases, with 19 bases sitting between them. The CDR3 region is CASSQEIHPRVGNEQFF. CDR3 nucleotide sequence: TGCGCCAGCAGCCAAGAAATACACCCCCGGGTCGGTAATGAGCAGTTCTTC.

V and J are TRBV5-1 and TRBJ1-3, with 9 bases lining up with TRBD1. Germline V gene lookup returns CDR1 SGHRS and CDR2 YFSETQ. The V segment lost 7 bases and the J segment 4 bases; nucleotides outside the gene matches: 0. The CDR3 consists of 12 residues. CDR3 in amino acids: CASGTGGNTIYF. The CDR3 nucleotides read TGCGCCAGCGGGACAGGGGGAAACACCATATATTTT.

This rearrangement joins TRBV7-9 to TRBJ1-1; D not resolved. The germline V gene encodes CDR1 SEHNR and CDR2 FQNEAQ (reference sequence). The germline V and J ends were trimmed by 2 bases and 3 bases, with 4 bases remaining between them. This CDR3 region has 12 residues. CDR3 in amino acids: CASSLLDTEAFF. CDR3 in DNA: TGTGCCAGCAGCTTATTGGACACTGAAGCTTTCTTT.

V usage is TRBV12-5 and J usage is TRBJ1-3; D possibly corresponds to TRBD1 (6 bases). Trimming removed 6 bases from V and 3 bases from J, with 18 bases in between. CDR3 length: 16 amino acids. Germline values: CDR1 LGHNT, CDR2 FRNRAP. The CDR3 region has the DNA TGTGCTAGTGGCAGTCCACAGGGCTCATATGGAAACACCATATATTTT. Translation: CASGSPQGSYGNTIYF.

DNA of the CDR3: TGTGCCAGCTCATCCCGACAGGGGGCAGGTGATGGCTACACCTTC. Protein sequence: CASSSRQGAGDGYTF. This chain connects TRBV18 to TRBJ1-2; TRBD1 agrees at 10 bases. The CDR3 runs 15 residues. The V and J ends lost 5 bases and 6 bases, in that order; junction bases with no gene match: 9. Germline V gene data show CDR1 as KGHSH and CDR2 as LQKENI.

This sequence joins TRBV5-1 and TRBJ2-7; no definite D call. V was clipped by 2 bases and J by 3 bases, with 3 bases between them. Germline values: CDR1 SGHRS, CDR2 YFSETQ. The CDR3 totals 11 residues. The chain's CDR3 is CASSLNYEQYF. For the CDR3, the DNA is TGCGCCAGCAGCTTAAACTACGAGCAGTACTTC.

The J gene is TRBJ2-3, the V gene TRBV11-3, with 7 bases that match TRBD1. The CDR3 spans 15 residues. The V segment lost 0 bases and the J segment 1 base; nucleotides outside the gene matches: 1. Germline CDR1 SGHNT, CDR2 YENEEA. CDR3 residues: CASSLEGQGTDTQYF. The CDR3 nucleotides are TGTGCCAGCAGCTTAGAAGGACAGGGCACAGATACGCAGTATTTT.

The CDR3 sequence is CASSELAGGPDEQFF. The CDR3 DNA reads TGTGCCAGCAGTGAGCTAGCGGGGGGGCCCGATGAGCAGTTCTTC. The chain links TRBV6-1 to TRBJ2-1; the match to TRBD2 covers 12 bases. This CDR3 is built from 15 residues. Germline V CDR1 and CDR2: MNHNS, SASEGT. Trimming took 3 bases from V and 8 from J; bases not matched to a gene: 5.

This clone is a singleton in its sample. V gene TRBV9 combines with J gene TRBJ1-5, with D maybe TRBD1 (5 bases). Germline CDR1 SGDLS, CDR2 YYNGEE. The CDR3 length is 16 residues. The ends were cut back, 2 bases at V and 1 base at J, with 13 bases in the middle. DNA of the CDR3: TGTGCCAGCAGCGTGTTAGATCACAGGAGCAATCAGCCCCAGCATTTT. It is translated as CASSVLDHRSNQPQHF.

The chain employs TRBV5-1 and TRBJ1-1; D is ambiguous. The CDR3 has 12 amino acids. CDR1 is SGHRS and CDR2 is YFSETQ in the germline V gene. Trimming pared 2 bases from V and 6 bases from J, leaving 8 bases between. This chain's CDR3 is CASSFRGAEAFF. In nucleotides, the CDR3 is TGCGCCAGCAGCTTTCGTGGGGCTGAAGCTTTCTTT. The full variable domain, its missing parts supplied by reference TRBV5-1 and TRBJ1-1, is KAGVTQTPRYLIKTRGQQVTLSCSPISGHRSVSWYQQTPGQGLQFLFEYFSETQRNKGNFPGRFSGRQFSNSRSEMNVSTLELGDSALYLCASSFRGAEAFFGQGTRLTVV.

The rearrangement links TRBV5-1 to TRBJ1-4; D possibly corresponds to TRBD1 (5 bases). The CDR3 length is 14 residues. V lost 2 bases and J lost 5, with 10 bases in between. CDR1 is SGHRS, CDR2 YFSETQ, per germline. The CDR3 spells CASSFTGINEKLFF. CDR3 nucleotide sequence: TGCGCCAGCAGCTTCACAGGAATCAATGAAAAACTGTTTTTT.

V usage is TRBV7-9 and J usage is TRBJ2-5; unclear D gene. The V and J ends lost 1 base and 8 bases respectively, with 11 bases between them. This CDR3 contains 13 residues. CDR1 SEHNR and CDR2 FQNEAQ come from the germline V gene (reference sequence). CDR3 nucleotide sequence: TGTGCCAGCAGCTTAGGTCGTTTGTCCACCCAGTACTTC. Translated: CASSLGRLSTQYF.

The genes are TRBV19 and TRBJ1-5; D gene unclear. This CDR3 is 13 amino acids long. V lost 3 bases and J lost 9, with 12 bases in between. Per the germline V gene, CDR1 is LNHDA and CDR2 is SQIVND (reference sequence). The CDR3 nucleotides read TGTGCCAGTAGTATCGGCGGGCCTAGGCCCCAGCATTTT. Residues: CASSIGGPRPQHF.

The V gene is TRBV5-1, the J gene TRBJ1-3; D unresolved. The CDR3 spans 12 residues. Deletions cut 0 bases from V and 3 bases from J, with 1 base between. Germline V CDR1 and CDR2: SGHRS, YFSETQ. The CDR3 region has the DNA TGCGCCAGCAGCTTGGATGGAAACACCATATATTTT. Residues: CASSLDGNTIYF.

The chain joins TRBV9 to TRBJ1-1; D is unclear. Germline CDR1 and CDR2: SGDLS and YYNGEE. V was trimmed by 1 base and J by 1 base, leaving 5 bases between them. This CDR3 has 13 amino acids. The CDR3 coding sequence is TGTGCCAGCAGCGTAACCGGGAACACTGAAGCTTTCTTT. It is translated as CASSVTGNTEAFF.

This clone was recorded a few times. This rearrangement joins TRBV11-2 to TRBJ1-5, with TRBD1 identical over 9 bases. The V and J ends lost 5 bases and 7 bases, in that order; junction bases with no gene match: 9. This CDR3 comprises 15 residues. Germline loops: CDR1 SGHAT, CDR2 FQNNGV. CDR3 bases: TGTGCCAGCAGCCGGACAGGGGCGCCAGGGCAGCCCCAGCATTTT. Translated, it gives CASSRTGAPGQPQHF.

J is TRBJ2-7 and V is TRBV21-1; TRBD2, the table's D call, lacks a check against the DNA. TRBV21-1 corresponds to a pseudogene. CDR3 length: 15 residues. The CDR3 loop is CASSKSRGSPYEQYF. CDR3 bases: TGTGCCAGCAGCAAAAGTCGGGGATCACCCTACGAGCAGTACTTC.